This record covers a single T cell receptor (beta chain). CDR1 and CDR2 from the germline V gene are SGHAT and FQDESV (reference sequence). Trimming left V 7 bases short and J 6 bases short, with 15 bases between. This CDR3 region has 13 residues. Profiled with immunoSEQ multiplex PCR; TCRdb holds only in-frame clones, not every one. Counted here are nearly 25,000 clones, approximately 90% occurring once; the ten biggest clones make up around 2.5%. The data stem from a study of T cells in localized non-small cell lung cancer. This rearrangement joins TRBV11-1 to TRBJ1-1; D not resolved. This TCR was sampled from a woman aged 35 to 70 with stage I lung adenocarcinoma. The sequencing used peripheral blood, collected before any cancer treatment. In nucleotides, the CDR3 is TGTGCCAGCACCGAGGTCTTCGGAGCTGAAGCTTTCTTT. It encodes CASTEVFGAEAFF.